This entry lists 2 T cell receptor beta chains sequenced from one sample in a study of blood T cell repertoires in COVID-19. Data came from immunoSEQ multiplex PCR; TCRdb stores just in-frame clones and leaves some out. The sample yields over 110,000 clones, about 76% seen once. Sequenced sample: peripheral blood. The receptors originated from a man aged 80 or over with acute or convalescent COVID-19.

The chain combines TRBV7-3 with TRBJ2-5, with 7 bases matching TRBD2. V was pared by 5 bases and J by 5 bases, with 5 bases of the junction left unmatched. The V gene's germline CDR1 is SGHTA and CDR2 FQGTGA. The CDR3 contains 13 residues. The CDR3 DNA sequence: TGTGCCAGCAGCCGGGGAGGGAGCGAGACCCAGTACTTC. Amino acid sequence: CASSRGGSETQYF.

The chain uses TRBV18 and TRBJ1-2; 7 bases line up with TRBD1. This CDR3 contains 15 residues. V was clipped by 4 bases and J by 7 bases; unmatched bases: 12. Germline loops: CDR1 KGHSH, CDR2 LQKENI. The CDR3 protein is CASSLGQEETLGYTF. Written as DNA, the CDR3 is TGTGCCAGCTCACTCGGACAGGAGGAAACTCTTGGCTACACCTTC.